This TCR beta chain was identified during a study of blood T cell repertoires in COVID-19. For the study at large: COVID-19 samples, acute and convalescent, were from the United States, Italy and Spain. The cDNA or gDNA used as material had been derived from T cells, B-cell-depleted T cells, or PBMCs.

The authors' processing: Estimated nucleated cell counts came from reference gene primer amplification. Repertoires were generated with immunoSEQ multiplex PCR, while TCRdb's copy carries only in-frame clones and drops some. V, J and clone size are those of that table, while D and trimming were read from the DNA. This sample has 150,000 to 200,000 clones, with about 83% found just once. The V and J ends lost 2 bases and 8 bases, in that order; junction bases with no gene match: 11. The CDR3 covers 17 residues. CDR1 MNHEY and CDR2 SMNVEV come from the germline V gene (reference sequence). The rearrangement links TRBV27 to TRBJ2-4; 11 bases align to TRBD1. The origin of this receptor is a woman between 18 and 29 years old who had recovered from COVID-19. Sequencing was done on a sample of peripheral blood. The CDR3 loop reads CASSLLPGQGGEDIQYF. As DNA, the CDR3 is TGTGCCAGCAGTTTACTCCCGGGACAGGGGGGGGAGGACATTCAGTACTTC.